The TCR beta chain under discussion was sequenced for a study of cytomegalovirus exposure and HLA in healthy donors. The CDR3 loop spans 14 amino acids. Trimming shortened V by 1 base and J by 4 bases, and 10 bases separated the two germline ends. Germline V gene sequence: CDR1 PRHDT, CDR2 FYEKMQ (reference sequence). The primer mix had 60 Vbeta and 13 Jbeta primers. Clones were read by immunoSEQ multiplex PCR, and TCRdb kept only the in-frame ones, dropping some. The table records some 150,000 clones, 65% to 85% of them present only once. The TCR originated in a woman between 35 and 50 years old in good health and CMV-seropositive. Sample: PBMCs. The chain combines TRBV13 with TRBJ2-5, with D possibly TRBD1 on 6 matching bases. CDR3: CASSLATGRETQYF. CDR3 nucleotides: TGTGCCAGCAGCTTAGCTACAGGGCGAGAGACCCAGTACTTC.